This TCR beta chain was found in a study of blood T cell repertoires in COVID-19. In germline, CDR1 is SQVTM, CDR2 ANQGSEA. The CDR3 has 13 amino acids. V gave up 2 bases and J gave up 6 bases; unmatched junction bases: 3. Sequencing used immunoSEQ multiplex PCR; TCRdb keeps in-frame clones, though not all of them. The table includes about 490,000 clones, approximately 83% detected once. The origin of this receptor is a human donor in a cohort sampled during active COVID-19. The gene calls are TRBV29-1 and TRBJ2-2; 7 bases agree with TRBD2. The sample comprised peripheral blood. The CDR3 coding sequence is TGCAGCGTTGAAAGCGGGACGGCCGGGGAGCTGTTTTTT. Its protein is CSVESGTAGELFF.